The clone carrying this T cell receptor (beta chain) was observed a handful of times. Its target is unknown. The record originates from a study of shared clonotypes between healthy human individuals. Execution of the assay was at deep level. Profiled with immunoSEQ multiplex PCR; TCRdb holds only in-frame clones, not every one. This table has over a million clones, about 77% appearing once. The CD4+ fraction was divided into a CD45RA+ naive subset and a CD45RA-negative memory subset. Whole-study findings and limits: Naive subsets tended to show greater estimated richness than memory subsets. Generation probabilities were higher for clonotypes shared across all four sorted-subset donors than for unshared ones.

V was trimmed by 5 bases and J by 7 bases, leaving 15 bases between them. The germline V gene encodes CDR1 SNHLY and CDR2 FYNNEI. The CDR3 runs to 14 residues. The specimen was memory CD4+ T cells sorted from blood. Documented subset: CD45RA-negative fraction. The chain combines TRBV2 with TRBJ2-1, with D unresolved. The sequence was collected from a man younger than 30 in good health. CDR3 sequence: CASSPGPRGNEQFF. CDR3 nucleotides: TGTGCCAGCAGTCCCGGGCCACGAGGAAATGAGCAGTTCTTC. The entire variable domain, with the rest obtained from reference TRBV2 and TRBJ2-1, is as follows: EPEVTQTPSHQVTQMGQEVILRCVPISNHLYFYWYRQILGQKVEFLVSFYNNEISEKSEIFDDQFSVERPDGSNFTLKIRSTKLEDSAMYFCASSPGPRGNEQFFGPGTRLTVL.